The clone carrying this T cell receptor (beta chain) was seen a handful of times. Antigen: not known. The data are from a study of identical twins. Study conclusions and caveats: Low generation-probability sequences were in excess among twin-shared out-of-frame alpha sequences.

TCRdb independently ran MiXCR on the 5' RACE reads; one entry per CDR3 protein. The profile shows around 530,000 distinct CDR3 sequences, roughly 15% of them singletons. V shed 8 bases and J 4 bases; nucleotides not matched to a gene: 5. Looked up from germline, CDR1 is SNHLY and CDR2 is FYNNEI. This CDR3 region has 14 residues. The sample also formed part of further work on yellow fever vaccine responses in identical twins.

The receptor was isolated from a young woman in good health. V gene TRBV2 combines with J gene TRBJ2-2; 9 nucleotides line up with TRBD1. Sequencing was performed on CD4+ T cells sorted from blood. The CDR3 loop reads CASADRGSTGELFF. Here the CDR3 DNA reads TGTGCCAGCGCGGACAGGGGTAGCACCGGGGAGCTGTTTTTT.